The T cell receptor (beta chain) under discussion was sequenced for a study of T cell changes during pregnancy in multiple sclerosis. The germline V gene encodes CDR1 SEHNR and CDR2 FQNEAQ (reference sequence). The J segment lost 2 bases and the V segment lost 2 bases, leaving 7 bases of the junction unmatched. The CDR3 is 17 residues long. Using immunoSEQ multiplex PCR, the repertoire was profiled, and TCRdb retains in-frame clones only, with some absent. This table holds 93,000 or so clones, roughly nine tenths found once. This sequence joins TRBV7-9 and TRBJ1-4; 8 bases map to TRBD1. Sequencing was performed on peripheral blood, taken after pregnancy. This receptor was taken from a female donor with multiple sclerosis, enrolled in a pregnancy study. The CDR3 here is CASSLYGQGGTNEKLFF. The DNA for the CDR3 is TGTGCCAGCAGCTTATATGGACAGGGAGGGACTAATGAAAAACTGTTTTTT.